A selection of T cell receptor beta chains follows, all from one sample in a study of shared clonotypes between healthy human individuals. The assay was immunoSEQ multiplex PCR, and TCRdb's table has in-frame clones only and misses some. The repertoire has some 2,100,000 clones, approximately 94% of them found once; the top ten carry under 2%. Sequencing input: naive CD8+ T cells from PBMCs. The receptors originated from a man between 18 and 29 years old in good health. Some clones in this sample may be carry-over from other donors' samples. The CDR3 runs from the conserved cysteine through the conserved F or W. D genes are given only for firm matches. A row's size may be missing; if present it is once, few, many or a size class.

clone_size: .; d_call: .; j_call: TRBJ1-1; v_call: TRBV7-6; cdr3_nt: TGTGCCAGCAGCTCGATGGGGGGGAACACTGAAGCTTTCTTT; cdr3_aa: CASSSMGGNTEAFF
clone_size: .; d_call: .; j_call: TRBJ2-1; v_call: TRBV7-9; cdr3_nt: TGTGCCAGCAGCGGGGCTGTCTACAATGAGCAGTTCTTC; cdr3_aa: CASSGAVYNEQFF
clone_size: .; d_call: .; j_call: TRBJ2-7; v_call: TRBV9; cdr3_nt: TGTGCCAGCAGCGTAGGTAAGGTAGGGGAGCAGTACTTC; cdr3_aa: CASSVGKVGEQYF
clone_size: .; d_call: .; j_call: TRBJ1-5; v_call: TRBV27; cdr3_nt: TGTGCCAGCAGTCCCCGTCTGGGTCAGCCCCAGCATTTT; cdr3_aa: CASSPRLGQPQHF
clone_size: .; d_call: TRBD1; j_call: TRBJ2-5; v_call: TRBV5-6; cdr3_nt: TGTGCCAGCAGCACGGGACAGGTCGTAAAGACCCAGTACTTC; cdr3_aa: CASSTGQVVKTQYF
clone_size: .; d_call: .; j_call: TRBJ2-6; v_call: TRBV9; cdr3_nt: TGTGCCAGCAGCGTAGTCTCTGGGGCCAACGTCCTGACTTTC; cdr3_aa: CASSVVSGANVLTF
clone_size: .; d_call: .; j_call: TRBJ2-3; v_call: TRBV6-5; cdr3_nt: TGTGCCAGCAGTTCGACTGATACGCAGTATTTT; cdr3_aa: CASSSTDTQYF
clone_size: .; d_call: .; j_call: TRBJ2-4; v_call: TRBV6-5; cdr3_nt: TGTGCCAGCAGTTACATGCCGCTAGCCAAAAACATTCAGTACTTC; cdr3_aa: CASSYMPLAKNIQYF
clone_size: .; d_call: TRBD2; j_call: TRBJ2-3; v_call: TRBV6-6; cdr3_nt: TGTGCCAGCGGCCCGACTAGCGGGGGGGGAAAAGATACGCAGTATTTT; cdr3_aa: CASGPTSGGGKDTQYF
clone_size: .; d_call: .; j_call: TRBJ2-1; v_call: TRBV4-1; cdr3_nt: TGCGCCAGCAGCCAAGGGCCGACTGCGTCGGGCTACAATGAGCAGTTCTTC; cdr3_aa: CASSQGPTASGYNEQFF
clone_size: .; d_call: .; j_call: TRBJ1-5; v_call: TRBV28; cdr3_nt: TGTGCCAGCACCTTGCGGGGTAGCAATCAGCCCCAGCATTTT; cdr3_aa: CASTLRGSNQPQHF
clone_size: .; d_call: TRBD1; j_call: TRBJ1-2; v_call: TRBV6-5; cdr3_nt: TGTGCCAGCACTAGGGACAGGATGAACTATGGCTACACCTTC; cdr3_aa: CASTRDRMNYGYTF
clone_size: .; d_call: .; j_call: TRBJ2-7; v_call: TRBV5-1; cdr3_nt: TGCGCCAGCAGCTCCGCCTCGGGGGCTGGGGCCTACGAGCAGTACTTC; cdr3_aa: CASSSASGAGAYEQYF
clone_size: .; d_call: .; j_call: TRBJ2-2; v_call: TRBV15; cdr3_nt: TGTGCCACCAGCAAGGTTGGACTGACGACCGGGGAGCTGTTTTTT; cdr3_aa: CATSKVGLTTGELFF
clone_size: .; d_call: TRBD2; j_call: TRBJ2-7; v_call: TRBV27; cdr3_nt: TGTGCCAGCGGCTTGCCGGGACTAGCGGGAGACCCCTACGAGCAGTACTTC; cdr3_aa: CASGLPGLAGDPYEQYF
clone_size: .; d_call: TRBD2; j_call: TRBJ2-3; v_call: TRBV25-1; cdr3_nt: TGTGCCAGCACGGGGGTCGAGAGCGGGGCGTGGACAGATACGCAGTATTTT; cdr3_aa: CASTGVESGAWTDTQYF
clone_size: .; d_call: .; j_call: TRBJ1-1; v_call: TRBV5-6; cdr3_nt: TGTGCCAGCAGCTTGGGACAACAGAACACTGAAGCTTTCTTT; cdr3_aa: CASSLGQQNTEAFF
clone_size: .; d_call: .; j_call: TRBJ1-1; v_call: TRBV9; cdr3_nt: TGTGCCAGCAGCCCGCGGAGTGGGGGATTGAACACTGAAGCTTTCTTT; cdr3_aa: CASSPRSGGLNTEAFF
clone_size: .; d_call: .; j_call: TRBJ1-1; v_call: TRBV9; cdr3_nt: TGTGCCAGCAGCCCGACCCCAGGGGCGGCCCCTTGGAACACTGAAGCTTTCTTT; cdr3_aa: CASSPTPGAAPWNTEAFF
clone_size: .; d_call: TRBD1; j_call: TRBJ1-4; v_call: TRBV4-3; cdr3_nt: TGCGCCAGCAGCCAATCTCGGACAGGGGGGGAAAAACTGTTTTTT; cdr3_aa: CASSQSRTGGEKLFF
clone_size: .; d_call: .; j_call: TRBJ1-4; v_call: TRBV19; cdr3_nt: TGTGCCAGTAGTAGTTCCTTCAAACAGGGAATACCTAATGAAAAACTGTTTTTT; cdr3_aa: CASSSSFKQGIPNEKLFF
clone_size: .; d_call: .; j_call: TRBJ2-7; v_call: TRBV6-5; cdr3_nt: TGTGCCAGCAGTTACGGACAGACATCCTACGAGCAGTACTTC; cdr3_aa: CASSYGQTSYEQYF
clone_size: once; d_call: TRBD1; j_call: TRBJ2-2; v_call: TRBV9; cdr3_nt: TGTGCCAGCAGGTTTCCGCGGACAGGGGGCACCGGGGAGCTGTTTTTT; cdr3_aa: CASRFPRTGGTGELFF
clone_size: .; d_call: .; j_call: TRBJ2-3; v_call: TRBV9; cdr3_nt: TGTGCCAGCAGCGTAGGGTGGGGGGCTAGCACAGATACGCAGTATTTT; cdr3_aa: CASSVGWGASTDTQYF
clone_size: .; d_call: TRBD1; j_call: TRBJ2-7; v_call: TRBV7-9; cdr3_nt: TGTGCCAGCAGCGGCCGGGACAGGTCGATCGAGCAGTACTTC; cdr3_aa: CASSGRDRSIEQYF
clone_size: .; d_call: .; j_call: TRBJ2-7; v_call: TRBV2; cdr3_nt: TGTGCCAGCAGTGATCGGAGTTCCTACGAGCAGTACTTC; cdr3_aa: CASSDRSSYEQYF
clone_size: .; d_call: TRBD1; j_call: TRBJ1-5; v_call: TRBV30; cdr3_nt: TGTGCCTGGAGTGTTCCCAGACAGGGATTCTCGTATAGCAATCAGCCCCAGCATTTT; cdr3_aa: CAWSVPRQGFSYSNQPQHF
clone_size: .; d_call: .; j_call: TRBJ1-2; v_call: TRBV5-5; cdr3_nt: TGTGCCAGCAGCTTGGACGGGGTAGGCTACACCTTC; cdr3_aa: CASSLDGVGYTF
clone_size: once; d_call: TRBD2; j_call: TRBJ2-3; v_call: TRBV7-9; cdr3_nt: TGTGCCAGCAGCTTAGTCCTAGCGGGCACAGATACGCAGTATTTT; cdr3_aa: CASSLVLAGTDTQYF
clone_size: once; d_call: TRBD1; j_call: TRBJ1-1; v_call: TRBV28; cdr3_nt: TGTGCCAGCAGTCTCCTGGGACAGGGTCAGGGCACTGAAGCTTTCTTT; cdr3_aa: CASSLLGQGQGTEAFF
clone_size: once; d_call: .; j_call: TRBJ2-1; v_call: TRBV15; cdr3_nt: TGTGCCACCAGCAGATCCCCCGGACTCTACTATGAGCAGTTCTTC; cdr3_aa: CATSRSPGLYYEQFF
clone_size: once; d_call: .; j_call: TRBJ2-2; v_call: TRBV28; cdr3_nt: TGTGCCAGCATAGGGACATCGTACGCCGGGGAGCTGTTTTTT; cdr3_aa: CASIGTSYAGELFF
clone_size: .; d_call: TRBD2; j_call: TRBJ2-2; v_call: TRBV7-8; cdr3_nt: TGTGCCAGCAGCTCGGGACTAGCGGGAGTGGGTACCGGGGAGCTGTTTTTT; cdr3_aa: CASSSGLAGVGTGELFF
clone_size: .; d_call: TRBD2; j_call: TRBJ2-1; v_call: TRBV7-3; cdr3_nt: TGTGCCAGCAGCTTAACAGCGGGAGGGCTCTACAATGAGCAGTTCTTC; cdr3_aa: CASSLTAGGLYNEQFF
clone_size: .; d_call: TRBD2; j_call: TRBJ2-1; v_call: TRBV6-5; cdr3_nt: TGTGCCAGCAGTTACCCGACTAGCGGGAGGCACAATGAGCAGTTCTTC; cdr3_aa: CASSYPTSGRHNEQFF
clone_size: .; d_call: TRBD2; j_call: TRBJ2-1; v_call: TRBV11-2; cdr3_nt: TGTGCCAGCAGCCGCGGGGCTAGCGGACTCAATGAGCAGTTCTTC; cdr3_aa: CASSRGASGLNEQFF
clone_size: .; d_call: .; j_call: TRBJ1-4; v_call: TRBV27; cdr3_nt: TGTGCCAGCACAAGTCTCTCGGGAGGGAAACTGTTTTTT; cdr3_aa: CASTSLSGGKLFF
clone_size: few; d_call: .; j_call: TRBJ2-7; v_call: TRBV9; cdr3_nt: TGTGCCAGCAGCCCCCCTTCCTACGAGCAGTACTTC; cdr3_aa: CASSPPSYEQYF
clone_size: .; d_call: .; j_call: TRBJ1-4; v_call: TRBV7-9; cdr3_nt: TGTGCCAGCAGCGGACGGACAAGGGCTAATGAAAAACTGTTTTTT; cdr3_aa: CASSGRTRANEKLFF
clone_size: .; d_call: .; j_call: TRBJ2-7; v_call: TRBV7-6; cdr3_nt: TGTGCCAGCAGCTTAACGGCAGGGAGCTGGTACGAGCAGTACTTC; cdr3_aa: CASSLTAGSWYEQYF
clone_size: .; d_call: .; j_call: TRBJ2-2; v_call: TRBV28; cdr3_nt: TGTGCCAGCAGTTTATGGCAGGGTACCGGGGAGCTGTTTTTT; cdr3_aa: CASSLWQGTGELFF
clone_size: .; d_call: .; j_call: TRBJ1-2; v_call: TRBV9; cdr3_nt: TGTGCCAGCAGCGCTGCAGACTCCCGGCCAGGCCTCTATGGCTACACCTTC; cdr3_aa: CASSAADSRPGLYGYTF
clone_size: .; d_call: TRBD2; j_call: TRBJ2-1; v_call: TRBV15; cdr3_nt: TGTGCCACCAGCAGAGAGGCTAGCGGAGAATACAATGAGCAGTTCTTC; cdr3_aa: CATSREASGEYNEQFF
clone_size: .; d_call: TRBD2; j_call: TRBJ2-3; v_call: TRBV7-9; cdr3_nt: TGTGCCAGCAGCCGCTGGCGGGGGGATACGCAGTATTTT; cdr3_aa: CASSRWRGDTQYF
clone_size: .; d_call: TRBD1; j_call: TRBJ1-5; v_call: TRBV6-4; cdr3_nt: TGTGCCAGCAGTGGGGAGGGGACAGGGAAGAATCAGCCCCAGCATTTT; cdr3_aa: CASSGEGTGKNQPQHF
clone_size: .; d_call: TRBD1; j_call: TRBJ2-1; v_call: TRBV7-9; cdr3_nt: TGTGCCAGCAGCTTAGGACGACAGGGGTACGAGTTCTTC; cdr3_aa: CASSLGRQGYEFF
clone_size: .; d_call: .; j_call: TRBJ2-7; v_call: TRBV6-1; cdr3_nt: TGTGCCAGCAGTGAAGGGATATTGGGGTACGAGCAGTACTTC; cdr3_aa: CASSEGILGYEQYF
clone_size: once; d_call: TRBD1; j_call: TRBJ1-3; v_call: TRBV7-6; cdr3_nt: TGTGCCAGCAGCCCCCGGGACAGGGGCTCTGGAAACACCATATATTTT; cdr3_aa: CASSPRDRGSGNTIYF
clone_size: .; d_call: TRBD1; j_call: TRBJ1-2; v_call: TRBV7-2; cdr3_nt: TGTGCCAGCAGCTTACCGAAGGACAGGCCCAACTATGGCTACACCTTC; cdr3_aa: CASSLPKDRPNYGYTF
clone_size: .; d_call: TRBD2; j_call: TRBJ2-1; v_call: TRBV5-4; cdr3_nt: TGTGCCAGCAGCTTCTACGAAGGACTAGCGGGGGACAATGAGCAGTTCTTC; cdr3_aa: CASSFYEGLAGDNEQFF
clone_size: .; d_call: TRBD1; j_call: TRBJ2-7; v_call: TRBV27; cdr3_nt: TGTGCCAGCAGCCAGATCAGGGGGTACGAGCAGTACTTC; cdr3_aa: CASSQIRGYEQYF